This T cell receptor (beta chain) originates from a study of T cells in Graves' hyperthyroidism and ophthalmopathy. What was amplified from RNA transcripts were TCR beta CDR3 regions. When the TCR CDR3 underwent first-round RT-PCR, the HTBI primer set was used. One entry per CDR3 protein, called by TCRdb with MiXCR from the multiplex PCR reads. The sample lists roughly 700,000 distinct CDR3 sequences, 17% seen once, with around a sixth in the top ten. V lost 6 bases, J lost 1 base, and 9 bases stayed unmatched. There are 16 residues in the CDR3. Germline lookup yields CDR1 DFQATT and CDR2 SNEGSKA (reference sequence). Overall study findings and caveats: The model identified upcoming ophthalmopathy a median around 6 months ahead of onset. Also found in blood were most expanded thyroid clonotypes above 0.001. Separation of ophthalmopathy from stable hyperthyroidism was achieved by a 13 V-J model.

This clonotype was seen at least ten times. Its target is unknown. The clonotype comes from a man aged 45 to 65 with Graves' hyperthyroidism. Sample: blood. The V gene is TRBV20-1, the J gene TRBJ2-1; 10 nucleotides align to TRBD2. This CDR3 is CSATPSGRGSYNEQFF. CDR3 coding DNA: TGCAGTGCGACTCCTAGCGGGAGAGGATCCTACAATGAGCAGTTCTTC.